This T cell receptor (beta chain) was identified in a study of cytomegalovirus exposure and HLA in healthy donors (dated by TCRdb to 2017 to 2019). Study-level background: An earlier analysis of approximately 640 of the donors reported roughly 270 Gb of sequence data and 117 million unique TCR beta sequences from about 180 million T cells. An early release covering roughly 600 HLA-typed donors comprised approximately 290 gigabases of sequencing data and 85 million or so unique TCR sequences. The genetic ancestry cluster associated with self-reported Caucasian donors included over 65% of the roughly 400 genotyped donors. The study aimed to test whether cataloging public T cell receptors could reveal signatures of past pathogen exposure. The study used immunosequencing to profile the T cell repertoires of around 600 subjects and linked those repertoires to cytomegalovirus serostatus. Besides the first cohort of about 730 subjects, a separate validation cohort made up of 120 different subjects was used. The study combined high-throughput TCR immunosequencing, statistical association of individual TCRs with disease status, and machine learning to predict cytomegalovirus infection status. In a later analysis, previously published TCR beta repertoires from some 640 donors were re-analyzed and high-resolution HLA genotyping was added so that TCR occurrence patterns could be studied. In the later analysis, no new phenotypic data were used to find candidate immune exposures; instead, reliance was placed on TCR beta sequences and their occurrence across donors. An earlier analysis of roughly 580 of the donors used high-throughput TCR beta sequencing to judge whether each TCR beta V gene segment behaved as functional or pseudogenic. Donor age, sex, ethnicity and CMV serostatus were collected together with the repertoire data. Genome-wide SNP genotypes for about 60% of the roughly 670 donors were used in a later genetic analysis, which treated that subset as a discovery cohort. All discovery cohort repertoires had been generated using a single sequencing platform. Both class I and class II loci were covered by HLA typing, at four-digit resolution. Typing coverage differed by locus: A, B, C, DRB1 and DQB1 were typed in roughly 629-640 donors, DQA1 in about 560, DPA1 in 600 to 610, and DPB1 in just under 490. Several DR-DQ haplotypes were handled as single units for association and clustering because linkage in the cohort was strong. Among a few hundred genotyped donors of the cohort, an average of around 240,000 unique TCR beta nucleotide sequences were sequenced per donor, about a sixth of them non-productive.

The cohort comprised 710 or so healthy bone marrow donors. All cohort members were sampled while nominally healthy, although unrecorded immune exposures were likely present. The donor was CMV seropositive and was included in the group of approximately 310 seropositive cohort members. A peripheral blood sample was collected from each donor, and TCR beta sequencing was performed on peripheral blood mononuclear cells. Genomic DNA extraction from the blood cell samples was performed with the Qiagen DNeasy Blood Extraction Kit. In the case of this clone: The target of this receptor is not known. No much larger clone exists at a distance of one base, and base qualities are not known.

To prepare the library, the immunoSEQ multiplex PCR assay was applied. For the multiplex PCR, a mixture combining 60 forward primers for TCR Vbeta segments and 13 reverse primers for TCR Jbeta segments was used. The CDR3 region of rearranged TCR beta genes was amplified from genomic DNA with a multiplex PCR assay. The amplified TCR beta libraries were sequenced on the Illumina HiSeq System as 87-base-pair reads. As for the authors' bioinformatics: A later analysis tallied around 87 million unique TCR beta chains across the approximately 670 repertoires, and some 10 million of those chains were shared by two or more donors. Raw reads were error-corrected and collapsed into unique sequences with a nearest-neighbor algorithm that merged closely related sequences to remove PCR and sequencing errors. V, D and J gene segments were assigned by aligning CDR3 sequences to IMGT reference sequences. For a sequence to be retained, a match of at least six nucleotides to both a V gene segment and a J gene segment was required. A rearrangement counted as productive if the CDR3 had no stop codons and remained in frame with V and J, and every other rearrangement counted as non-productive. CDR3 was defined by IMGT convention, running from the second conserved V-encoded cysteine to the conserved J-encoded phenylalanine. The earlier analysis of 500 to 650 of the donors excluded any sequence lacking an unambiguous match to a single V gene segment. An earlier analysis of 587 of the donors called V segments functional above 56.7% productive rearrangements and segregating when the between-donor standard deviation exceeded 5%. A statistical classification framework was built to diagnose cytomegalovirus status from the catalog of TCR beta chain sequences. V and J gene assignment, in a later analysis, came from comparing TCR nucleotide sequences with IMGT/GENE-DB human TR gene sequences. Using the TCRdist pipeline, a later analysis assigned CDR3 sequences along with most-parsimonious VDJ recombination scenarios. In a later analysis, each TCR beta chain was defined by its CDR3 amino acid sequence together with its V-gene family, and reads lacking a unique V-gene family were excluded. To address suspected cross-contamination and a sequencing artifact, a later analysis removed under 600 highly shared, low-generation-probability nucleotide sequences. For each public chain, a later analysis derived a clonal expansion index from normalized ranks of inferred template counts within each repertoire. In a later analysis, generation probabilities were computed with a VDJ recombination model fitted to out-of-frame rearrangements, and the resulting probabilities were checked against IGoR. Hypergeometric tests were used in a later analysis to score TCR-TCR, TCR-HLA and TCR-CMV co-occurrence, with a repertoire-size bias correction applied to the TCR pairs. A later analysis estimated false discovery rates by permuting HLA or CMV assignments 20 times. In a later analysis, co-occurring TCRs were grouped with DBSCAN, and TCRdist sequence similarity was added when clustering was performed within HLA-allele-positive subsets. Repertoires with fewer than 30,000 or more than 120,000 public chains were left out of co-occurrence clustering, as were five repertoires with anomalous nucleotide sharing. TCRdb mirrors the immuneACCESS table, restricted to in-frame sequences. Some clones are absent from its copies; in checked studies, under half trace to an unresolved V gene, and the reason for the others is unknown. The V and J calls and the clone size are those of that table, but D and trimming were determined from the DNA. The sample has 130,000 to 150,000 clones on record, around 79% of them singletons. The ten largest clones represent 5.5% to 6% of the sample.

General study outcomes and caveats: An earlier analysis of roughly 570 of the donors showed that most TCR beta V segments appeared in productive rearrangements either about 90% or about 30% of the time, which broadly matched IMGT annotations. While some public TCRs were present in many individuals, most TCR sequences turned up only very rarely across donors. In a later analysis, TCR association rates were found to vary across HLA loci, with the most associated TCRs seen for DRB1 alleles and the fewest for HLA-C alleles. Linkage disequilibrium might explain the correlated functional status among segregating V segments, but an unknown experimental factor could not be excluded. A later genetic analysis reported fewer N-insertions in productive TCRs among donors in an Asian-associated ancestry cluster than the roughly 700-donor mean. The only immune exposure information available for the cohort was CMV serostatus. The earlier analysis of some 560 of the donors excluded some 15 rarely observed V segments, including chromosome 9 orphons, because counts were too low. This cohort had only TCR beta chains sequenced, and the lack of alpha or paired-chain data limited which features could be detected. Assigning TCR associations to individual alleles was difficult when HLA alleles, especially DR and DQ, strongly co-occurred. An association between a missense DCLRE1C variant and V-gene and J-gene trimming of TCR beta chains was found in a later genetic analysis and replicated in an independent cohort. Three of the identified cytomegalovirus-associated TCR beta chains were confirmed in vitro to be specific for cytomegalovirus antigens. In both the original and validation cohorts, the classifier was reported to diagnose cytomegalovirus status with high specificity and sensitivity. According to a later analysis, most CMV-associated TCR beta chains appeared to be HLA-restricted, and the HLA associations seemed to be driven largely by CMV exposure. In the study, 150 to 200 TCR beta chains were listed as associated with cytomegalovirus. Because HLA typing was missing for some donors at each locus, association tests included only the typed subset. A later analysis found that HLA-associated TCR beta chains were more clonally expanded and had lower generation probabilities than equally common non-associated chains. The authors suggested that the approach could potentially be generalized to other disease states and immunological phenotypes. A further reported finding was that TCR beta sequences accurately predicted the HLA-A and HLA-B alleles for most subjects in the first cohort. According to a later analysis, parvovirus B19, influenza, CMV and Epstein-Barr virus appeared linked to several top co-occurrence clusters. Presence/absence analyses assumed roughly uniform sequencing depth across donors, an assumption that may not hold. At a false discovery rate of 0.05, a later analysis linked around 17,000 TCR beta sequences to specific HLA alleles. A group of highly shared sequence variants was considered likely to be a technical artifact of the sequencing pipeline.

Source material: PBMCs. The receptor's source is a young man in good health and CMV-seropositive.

CDR3 loop: CASSYWGAYNEQFF. Read as DNA, the sequence is TGTGCCAGTAGTTATTGGGGGGCCTACAATGAGCAGTTCTTC. The chain is assembled from TRBV19 and TRBJ2-1; a tentative D call is TRBD2 (6 bases match). The CDR3 goes from the cysteine to the phenylalanine over 14 residues. CDR3 DNA is the only sequence kept; it has 42 bases, read in frame from the first base. The germline ends are 10 bases apart after V is trimmed by 5 bases and J by 2 bases. The germline V gene (reference sequence) gives CDR1 as LNHDA and CDR2 as SQIVND.